This T cell receptor (beta chain) was sequenced in a study of T cell responses to AZD1222 COVID-19 vaccine (dated by TCRdb to the early 2020s). About the study as a whole: AZD1222 recipients given second doses at about 4 weeks or at about 12 weeks were pooled, since spike-specific TCR depth and breadth were not found to differ between the two schedules. Trial participants were enrolled into age subgroups of 18-55, 56-69 and 70-plus years, which contained about 150, 27 and 61 TCR-sequenced participants, respectively. TCR sequencing covered over 230 trial participants: 200 to 220 given two doses of AZD1222 and around 25 given two doses of MenACWY control vaccine.

This clone was seen a single time. Its antigen is still unknown. No quality values exist for individual bases; no much larger clone is one base distant. Per the germline V gene, MNHEY is the CDR1 and SVGAGI is the CDR2. V ends up 6 bases short and J 11 bases short, with an unmatched junction base count of 6. The cysteine opens and the phenylalanine closes a CDR3 of 12 amino acids. The CDR3 DNA has 36 bases and is translated from base 1. General study outcomes and caveats: In the small 56-69-year group, the increase in depth fell short of significance, most likely because of low power. CD4 TCRs associated with the vaccine covered the entire spike protein, and the dominant responses were in regions 160-218 and 743-854. After two AZD1222 doses, spike-specific TCR breadth and depth were significantly higher than at day 0 and than in MenACWY recipients. Conclusions about previously exposed vaccinees are limited, since just five or six AZD1222 recipients were seropositive for SARS-CoV-2 at baseline. Because no day 14 peak-response samples were available, repertoires were characterized only after the peak T cell response. Epitopes outside the regions mutated in the B.1.351 and B.1.1.7 variants were reportedly recognized by nearly half of the unique spike-specific TCRs. Participants were mostly white British and included more females than males, and it was suggested by the authors that clonal diversity may have been underestimated.

The CDR3 regions of human TCRbeta chains were subjected to immunosequencing. As for how the authors treated the data: TCRs in the repertoires were compared against a reference library of SARS-CoV-2-specific TCRs that had been generated with the MIRA antigen-specificity platform. Breadth meant the fraction of unique TCRs that were SARS-CoV-2-associated, whereas depth meant the fraction of total T cells that were SARS-CoV-2-associated. Each spike-specific TCR was assigned to its reactive spike region and to a CD4 or CD8 class using the MIRA data. Log10-transformed breadth and depth values were compared by one-way ANOVA with Sidak's multiple comparisons tests. TCRdb provides this immuneACCESS table in a form limited to in-frame rearrangements. Some clones are lacking; in checked studies, under half of them reflect an unresolved V gene, and why the rest are absent is not known. That table is the source of V, J and clone size, and D and trimming were worked out from the DNA. The sample profile shows more than 95,000 clones; roughly nine tenths of them were found once. The ten largest make up about 50% of the sample.

The meaning of the sample's time point label: baseline before first vaccination. Vaccinee samples came from UK trials COV001 and COV002, including a single-blind randomized controlled phase 2/3 trial of AZD1222 (ChAdOx1 nCoV-19) in healthy adults. For TCRbeta chain sequencing, PBMC samples from trial participants were taken at day 0 and at day 28 after the second dose. This TCR was recovered from an adult in good health. Specimen: peripheral blood, collected on day 0 of AZD1222 vaccination. The rearrangement joined TRBV6-5 to TRBJ1-1, with 10 bases aligning to TRBD1. CDR3 reads: CASRQDRGMAFF. Read as DNA, the sequence is TGTGCCAGCAGACAGGACAGGGGGATGGCTTTCTTT.